This is a list of T cell receptor beta chains from one sample in a study of blood T cell repertoires in COVID-19. Clones were sequenced by immunoSEQ multiplex PCR, and TCRdb holds only the in-frame ones, with some missing. The table lists fewer than 350,000 clones, 88% of them singletons. Source material: peripheral blood. These receptors came from a man aged 18 to 30 with active or convalescent COVID-19. The CDR3 runs from the conserved cysteine through the conserved F or W. Size values are once, few and many counts, or a class for expanded clones, and some rows have none.

CDR3 protein,J gene,clone size,V gene
CASSEYRDSASQYF,TRBJ2-5,-,TRBV6-1
CASSRQGNNQPQHF,TRBJ1-5,-,TRBV5-4
CASSGRLAGYEQYF,TRBJ2-7,-,TRBV25-1
CASSPRGGRTGELFF,TRBJ2-2,many,TRBV7-8
CASSQLAGGRNEQFF,TRBJ2-1,-,TRBV16
CATSTQTGGGFQPQHF,TRBJ1-5,once,TRBV15
CASSALAGGSTYEQYF,TRBJ2-7,-,TRBV27
CASSLSGPWQVMNTEAFF,TRBJ1-1,once,TRBV7-2
CASSFFGGGAGETQYF,TRBJ2-5,-,TRBV11-2
CASSGQPNTEAFF,TRBJ1-1,-,TRBV6-4
CASSLGTGMRQPQHF,TRBJ1-5,-,TRBV11-2
CASSLYSPGQDNSPLHF,TRBJ1-6,-,TRBV7-9
CASTDGTGDETQYF,TRBJ2-5,-,TRBV6-6
CASSYGTGVEKLFF,TRBJ1-4,-,TRBV6-6